These 31 T cell receptor beta chains came from one sample sequenced in a study of blood T cell repertoires in COVID-19. Generated by immunoSEQ multiplex PCR, the TCRdb table keeps only in-frame clones and is missing some. The sample includes over 300,000 clones, around 89% of them seen just once. Sequenced input: peripheral blood. Receptors were obtained from a man aged 40-55 years with acute or convalescent COVID-19.

The V gene is TRBV10-3, the J gene TRBJ1-4; 9 bases are shared with TRBD1. The CDR3 covers 16 residues. Germline assignment: CDR1 ENHRY and CDR2 SYGVKD. V was pared by 2 bases and J by 11 bases, with 12 bases of the junction left unmatched. In DNA, the CDR3 is TGTGCCATCAGTGAGGGGACAGGGAACCCCCAAGGGAAACTGTTTTTT. It translates to CAISEGTGNPQGKLFF.

The chain combines TRBV7-2 with TRBJ2-3, with 10 bases matching TRBD2. There are 18 residues in the CDR3. Germline V lookup: CDR1 SGHTA, CDR2 FQGNSA. V dropped 4 bases and J dropped 0; count of bases not matched to a gene: 10. CDR3 amino acids: CASSSVAGGSSSTDTQYF. The DNA of the CDR3 is TGTGCCAGCAGCTCAGTAGCGGGGGGATCATCCAGCACAGATACGCAGTATTTT.

V gene TRBV28 combines with J gene TRBJ1-6; perhaps TRBD1 as D (6 bases). V was pared by 7 bases and J by 10 bases, with 11 bases between. CDR1 is MDHEN, CDR2 SYDVKM, per germline. This CDR3 has 12 residues. CDR3 nucleotides: TGTGCCAGCACGAGGGGGTCATCACCCCTCCACTTT. Its translation is CASTRGSSPLHF.

The V and J genes are TRBV6-5 and TRBJ1-6; maybe TRBD1 (5 bases). Deletions cut 4 bases from V and 3 bases from J, with 10 bases between. This CDR3 is 15 amino acids long. Per germline, CDR1 MNHEY and CDR2 SVGAGI. DNA of the CDR3: TGTGCCAGCAGTTCTCAGGGCAACTATAATTCACCCCTCCACTTT. Translating it yields CASSSQGNYNSPLHF.

The rearrangement links TRBV4-2 to TRBJ1-1; D might be TRBD1 (6 bases). Germline lookup yields CDR1 LGHNA and CDR2 YNFKEQ. The germline V and J ends were trimmed by 0 bases and 10 bases, with 15 bases remaining between them. This CDR3 has 14 amino acids. In DNA form, the CDR3 reads TGTGCCAGCAGCCAAGATTGGGGTAGCAGGGGAGCTTTCTTT. The encoded protein is CASSQDWGSRGAFF.

The chain uses TRBV11-2 and TRBJ1-3; 7 positions agree with TRBD1. The CDR3 is 16 residues long. Unmatched junction bases numbered 3, after V lost 0 bases and J lost 1 base. CDR1 is SGHAT, CDR2 FQNNGV, per germline. DNA for the CDR3: TGTGCCAGCAGCTTAGATGGGACAGAGTCTGGAAACACCATATATTTT. As protein: CASSLDGTESGNTIYF.

The chain uses TRBV4-1 and TRBJ1-1; a possible D gene is TRBD1 (6 bases). The V gene lost 1 base and the J gene lost 5 bases, with 14 bases spanning the gap. Germline CDR1 is MGHRA and CDR2 is YSYEKL. The CDR3 has 15 residues. The CDR3: CASSQAGALSTEAFF. For the CDR3, the DNA is TGCGCCAGCAGCCAAGCAGGGGCCCTTTCAACTGAAGCTTTCTTT.

By sample fraction, this clone is medium-sized (0.01 to 0.1%). This chain uses TRBV30 with TRBJ2-2, with 11 bases identical to TRBD2. The J segment lost 3 bases and the V segment lost 2 bases, leaving 5 bases of the junction unmatched. Germline V gives CDR1 GTSNPN, CDR2 SVGIG (reference sequence). The CDR3 has 16 amino acids. Here the CDR3 reads CAWSIGTSGYTGELFF. The DNA of the CDR3 is TGTGCCTGGAGTATCGGGACTAGCGGATACACCGGGGAGCTGTTTTTT.

The V and J genes are TRBV3-1 (or the pseudogene TRBV3-2) and TRBJ2-1; D is undetermined. The V end was cut by 4 bases, the J end by 1 base, with 8 bases between. Per the germline V gene, CDR1 is LGHDT and CDR2 is YNNKEL (reference sequence). The CDR3 is 14 amino acids. CDR3 coding DNA: TGTGCCAGCAGCCGGAGCCCGTCCTACAATGAGCAGTTCTTC. This gives the protein CASSRSPSYNEQFF.

This clone showed up just once. The chain couples TRBV9 to TRBJ2-7; 8 nucleotides match TRBD2. The CDR3 length is 15 residues. V dropped 0 bases and J dropped 2; count of bases not matched to a gene: 4. Germline CDR1 reads SGDLS; CDR2 reads YYNGEE. CDR3 DNA sequence: TGTGCCAGCAGCGTAGGAGCGGGGGCCCCCTACGAGCAGTACTTC. This gives the protein CASSVGAGAPYEQYF.

The CDR3 region is CASSLPAANEKLFF. The CDR3 DNA reads TGCGCCAGCAGCCTTCCCGCGGCTAATGAAAAACTGTTTTTT. The rearrangement uses TRBV5-1 and TRBJ1-4; no reliable D call. Germline V gene sequence: CDR1 SGHRS, CDR2 YFSETQ. The CDR3 has 14 residues. The ends were cut back, 4 bases at V and 3 bases at J, with 10 bases in the middle.

This chain joins TRBV2 and TRBJ1-2; the match to TRBD1 covers 7 bases. The CDR3 is made up of 15 amino acids. CDR1 and CDR2 from the germline V gene are SNHLY and FYNNEI. V lost 8 bases and J lost 6; bases outside the gene matches: 15. In DNA, the CDR3 is TGTGCCAGCGCCTTCCTTAACAGGGGAGGCAATGGCTACACCTTC. This translates into CASAFLNRGGNGYTF.

The CDR3 DNA follows: TGTGCCAGCAGAAAGACAGGGAGGATGAACACTGAAGCTTTCTTT. Translation gives CASRKTGRMNTEAFF. The rearrangement uses TRBV6-6 and TRBJ1-1; 7 positions match TRBD1. V gave up 6 bases and J gave up 0 bases; unmatched junction bases: 7. The CDR3 is 15 residues long. Germline CDR1 and CDR2: MNHNY and SVGAGI (reference sequence).

This sequence joins TRBV20-1 and TRBJ2-1; D perhaps matches TRBD2 (5 bases). V was shortened by 3 bases and J by 3 bases, with 15 bases between the two germline ends. CDR3 length equals 15 residues. The germline V gene has CDR1 DFQATT and CDR2 SNEGSKA (reference sequence). CDR3 protein: CSASPPGLIYNEQFF. The CDR3 DNA reads TGCAGTGCTAGTCCCCCAGGACTTATCTACAATGAGCAGTTCTTC.

This chain joins TRBV11-3 and TRBJ1-4; D is uncertain. The CDR3 spans 14 residues. The germline CDR1 and CDR2 sequences are SGHNT and YENEEA. V lost 5 bases to trimming and J lost 5 bases, with 12 bases between them. CDR3 sequence (DNA): TGTGCCAGCAGCGTAAGCGAGCCCAATGAAAAACTGTTTTTT. This gives the protein CASSVSEPNEKLFF.

The J gene is TRBJ2-5, the V gene TRBV19; TRBD2 aligns across 8 bases. The ends lost 3 bases at V and 1 base at J; junction bases unmatched: 4. This CDR3 contains 15 residues. In germline, CDR1 is LNHDA, CDR2 SQIVND (reference sequence). CDR3 sequence: CASSIITSGQETQYF. The CDR3 coding sequence is TGTGCCAGTAGTATTATAACTAGCGGCCAAGAGACCCAGTACTTC.

J is TRBJ1-6 and V is TRBV12-3 or TRBV12-4; the D is unclear. The CDR3 covers 13 residues. V lost 3 bases and J 13 bases, leaving 13 bases between the germline ends. CDR3 sequence: CASSFNNRFPLHF. CDR3 bases: TGTGCCAGCAGTTTTAACAACCGCTTCCCCCTCCACTTT.

The rearrangement uses TRBV3-1 (or the pseudogene TRBV3-2) and TRBJ1-4, with a tentative D call TRBD1 (6 bases). The V end lost 1 base, the J end lost 7 bases, and 10 bases lay between the germline ends. CDR1 and CDR2 (germline): LGHDT, YNNKEL (reference sequence). The CDR3 is 14 amino acids. In DNA form, the CDR3 reads TGTGCCAGCAGCCAAGCAGGGGTTGGTGAAAAACTGTTTTTT. It codes for CASSQAGVGEKLFF.

The DNA of the CDR3 is TGTGCCAGCAGCTTCGGAGGGTCGTACTACACCTTC. Its translation: CASSFGGSYYTF. The chain links TRBV7-9 to TRBJ1-2; no clear D. The V gene's germline CDR1 is SEHNR and CDR2 FQNEAQ (reference sequence). CDR3 size: 12 residues. V was pared by 3 bases and J by 10 bases, with 12 bases between.

This chain links TRBV7-8 with TRBJ2-5; TRBD2 aligns across 15 bases. The V segment lost 4 bases and the J segment 2 bases; nucleotides outside the gene matches: 5. Germline lookup yields CDR1 SGHVS and CDR2 FQNEAQ. The CDR3 consists of 17 residues. The DNA of the CDR3 is TGTGCCAGCAGCTCCGGACTAGCGGGGGGGCGGCAAGAGACCCAGTACTTC. Its protein product is CASSSGLAGGRQETQYF. The full variable domain, with the rest looked up from reference TRBV7-8 and TRBJ2-5, is GAGVSQSPRYKVAKRGQDVALRCDPISGHVSLFWYQQALGQGPEFLTYFQNEAQLDKSGLPSDRFFAERPEGSVSTLKIQRTQQEDSAVYLCASSSGLAGGRQETQYFGPGTRLLVL.

The chain employs TRBV5-4 and TRBJ2-7, with TRBD1 matching 7 bases. Trimming at V came to 3 bases and at J to 0 bases, leaving 3 bases not matched to a gene. The length of the CDR3 is 14 residues. Per germline, CDR1 SGHNT and CDR2 YYREEE (reference sequence). The CDR3 here is CASSSGTASYEQYF. In DNA form, the CDR3 reads TGTGCCAGCAGCTCCGGGACAGCCTCCTACGAGCAGTACTTC.

V is TRBV27 and J is TRBJ2-1; 12 nucleotides agree with TRBD2. V was clipped by 7 bases and J by 6 bases; unmatched bases: 13. Per the germline V gene, CDR1 is MNHEY and CDR2 is SMNVEV (reference sequence). The CDR3 is 17 residues long. DNA of the CDR3: TGTGCCAGCAAGGTGAGGGCTAGCGGGAGGGCGATCAATGAGCAGTTCTTC. Residues: CASKVRASGRAINEQFF.

The chain recombines TRBV28 with TRBJ1-4, with D possibly TRBD1 on 6 matching bases. With 5 bases removed from V and 3 bases from J, the gap between germline ends came to 10 bases. CDR1 and CDR2 from the germline V gene are MDHEN and SYDVKM. The CDR3 loop spans 14 amino acids. The CDR3 loop is CASSNRAPNEKLFF. For the CDR3, the DNA is TGTGCCAGCAGTAACAGGGCCCCTAATGAAAAACTGTTTTTT.

V gene TRBV20-1 combines with J gene TRBJ2-3; TRBD2 matches at 12 bases. The length of the CDR3 is 15 residues. Looked up from germline, CDR1 is DFQATT and CDR2 is SNEGSKA (reference sequence). Germline trimming cut 3 bases from V and 2 bases from J; bases unmatched to any gene: 3. The CDR3 sequence: CSASGLAGITDTQYF. In DNA form, the CDR3 reads TGCAGTGCTAGTGGACTAGCGGGAATCACAGATACGCAGTATTTT.

V is TRBV5-1 and J is TRBJ2-3, with TRBD2 matching 7 bases. J gave up 4 bases and V 1 base, and 3 bases lay outside the gene matches. This CDR3 has 14 residues. CDR1 and CDR2 (germline): SGHRS, YFSETQ. In nucleotides, the CDR3 is TGCGCCAGCAGCTTGAGGGAGGGGCCAGATACGCAGTATTTT. Translated, it gives CASSLREGPDTQYF.

The chain has TRBV6-6 and TRBJ1-5; 10 nucleotides match TRBD1. Germline CDR1 is MNHNY and CDR2 is SVGAGI (reference sequence). The CDR3 is 16 residues long. The ends lost 2 bases at V and 3 bases at J; junction bases unmatched: 4. Written as DNA, the CDR3 is TGTGCCAGCAGTTACAAGGACAGGGGGAACAATCAGCCCCAGCATTTT. Protein sequence: CASSYKDRGNNQPQHF.

The chain joins TRBV2 to TRBJ1-2; D is perhaps TRBD1 (6 bases). This CDR3 is built from 13 residues. Trimming shortened V by 1 base and J by 3 bases, and 6 bases separated the two germline ends. Per the germline V gene, CDR1 is SNHLY and CDR2 is FYNNEI. DNA for the CDR3: TGTGCCAGCAGTGAAGGGACAGACTATGGCTACACCTTC. Translated, it gives CASSEGTDYGYTF.

The V gene is TRBV5-4, the J gene TRBJ1-4, with TRBD1 identical over 7 bases. The CDR3 runs to 14 residues. Germline V lookup: CDR1 SGHNT, CDR2 YYREEE (reference sequence). V shed 4 bases and J 7 bases; nucleotides not matched to a gene: 7. Written as DNA, the CDR3 is TGTGCCAGCAGCCACACAGGGGAAGGTGAAAAACTGTTTTTT. Translating gives CASSHTGEGEKLFF.

The chain combines TRBV29-1 with TRBJ2-1; TRBD2 matches 8 bases. CDR1 and CDR2 from the germline V gene are SQVTM and ANQGSEA. J was trimmed by 4 bases and V by 6 bases; bases with no gene match: 8. The CDR3 extends over 14 amino acids. As DNA, the CDR3 is TGCAGCGTCGCCCGGGGGGGGCGGTACAATGAGCAGTTCTTC. Its protein product is CSVARGGRYNEQFF.

CDR3 bases: TGTGCCAGCTCACCATTGGAAACCGGGACAGCCGATAGTGCTTTCTTT. Translation: CASSPLETGTADSAFF. The chain recombines TRBV18 with TRBJ1-1; 7 bases match TRBD1. V lost 2 bases to trimming and J lost 11 bases; unmatched junction nucleotides: 17. Germline values: CDR1 KGHSH, CDR2 LQKENI. The CDR3 sequence is 16 residues long.

This chain connects TRBV2 to TRBJ2-7; D possibly corresponds to TRBD2 (6 bases). Germline assignment: CDR1 SNHLY and CDR2 FYNNEI. The length of the CDR3 is 13 residues. Trimming pared 11 bases from V and 6 bases from J, leaving 20 bases between. This CDR3 reads CAAHGGVSSEQYF. In nucleotides, the CDR3 is TGTGCCGCCCACGGCGGGGTTTCTTCCGAGCAGTACTTC.